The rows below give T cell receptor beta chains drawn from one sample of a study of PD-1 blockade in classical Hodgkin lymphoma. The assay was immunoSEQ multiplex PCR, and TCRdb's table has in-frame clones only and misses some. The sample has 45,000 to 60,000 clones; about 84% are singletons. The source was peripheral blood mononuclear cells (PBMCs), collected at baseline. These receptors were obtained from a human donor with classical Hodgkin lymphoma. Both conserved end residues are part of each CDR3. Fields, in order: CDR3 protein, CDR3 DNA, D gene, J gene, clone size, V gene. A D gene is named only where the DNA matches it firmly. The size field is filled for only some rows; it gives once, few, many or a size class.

cdr3_aa: CSALDYYGYTF; cdr3_nt: TGCAGTGCCCTGGACTACTATGGCTACACCTTC; d_call: -; j_call: TRBJ1-2; clone_size: -; v_call: TRBV20-1
cdr3_aa: CASSYSRTGDTEAFF; cdr3_nt: TGTGCCAGCAGTTACTCGCGGACAGGGGACACTGAAGCTTTCTTT; d_call: TRBD1; j_call: TRBJ1-1; clone_size: -; v_call: TRBV6-6
cdr3_aa: CAISRQGTGNTIYF; cdr3_nt: TGTGCCATCAGTAGACAGGGGACTGGAAACACCATATATTTT; d_call: TRBD1; j_call: TRBJ1-3; clone_size: -; v_call: TRBV10-3
cdr3_aa: CAISTGQGLSGNTIYF; cdr3_nt: TGTGCCATCAGTACGGGACAGGGACTCTCTGGAAACACCATATATTTT; d_call: TRBD1; j_call: TRBJ1-3; clone_size: -; v_call: TRBV10-3
cdr3_aa: CASSIGLAGRNEQFF; cdr3_nt: TGTGCCAGTAGTATAGGATTAGCGGGAAGGAATGAGCAGTTCTTC; d_call: TRBD2; j_call: TRBJ2-1; clone_size: -; v_call: TRBV19
cdr3_aa: CASSLRATNEKLFF; cdr3_nt: TGTGCCAGCAGCTTGAGGGCAACTAATGAAAAACTGTTTTTT; d_call: -; j_call: TRBJ1-4; clone_size: -; v_call: TRBV7-9
cdr3_aa: CASSISPGLASDTQYF; cdr3_nt: TGTGCCAGCAGCATTAGCCCGGGACTAGCGTCAGATACGCAGTATTTT; d_call: TRBD2; j_call: TRBJ2-3; clone_size: -; v_call: TRBV7-9
cdr3_aa: CASSRRTGNTEAFF; cdr3_nt: TGTGCCAGCAGTAGACGGACCGGGAACACTGAAGCTTTCTTT; d_call: -; j_call: TRBJ1-1; clone_size: -; v_call: TRBV7-9
cdr3_aa: CASSYPDRFYGYTF; cdr3_nt: TGTGCCAGCAGCTACCCCGACCGATTCTATGGCTACACCTTC; d_call: -; j_call: TRBJ1-2; clone_size: few; v_call: TRBV7-2
cdr3_aa: CASSIYGNYGYTF; cdr3_nt: TGTGCCAGTAGTATATACGGCAACTATGGCTACACCTTC; d_call: -; j_call: TRBJ1-2; clone_size: -; v_call: TRBV19
cdr3_aa: CASSLVGTGGQDEQFF; cdr3_nt: TGTGCCAGCAGCTTAGTTGGGACAGGGGGACAGGATGAGCAGTTCTTC; d_call: TRBD1; j_call: TRBJ2-1; clone_size: -; v_call: TRBV7-8
cdr3_aa: CASSVVTSGSRQFF; cdr3_nt: TGTGCCAGCAGCGTAGTGACTAGCGGGAGCAGGCAGTTCTTC; d_call: TRBD2; j_call: TRBJ2-1; clone_size: -; v_call: TRBV9
cdr3_aa: CASSSEGLTEAFF; cdr3_nt: TGTGCCAGCAGTTCGGAGGGCTTGACTGAAGCTTTCTTT; d_call: -; j_call: TRBJ1-1; clone_size: -; v_call: TRBV6-5
cdr3_aa: CASTPAVATNEKLFF; cdr3_nt: TGTGCGAGTACTCCCGCAGTTGCAACTAATGAAAAACTGTTTTTT; d_call: -; j_call: TRBJ1-4; clone_size: -; v_call: TRBV19
cdr3_aa: CASSPRDGGNEQFF; cdr3_nt: TGTGCCAGCTCACCCAGGGACGGGGGGAATGAGCAGTTCTTC; d_call: TRBD2; j_call: TRBJ2-1; clone_size: few; v_call: TRBV18
cdr3_aa: CASSSSVQTDTQYF; cdr3_nt: TGTGCCAGCAGTTCTAGCGTCCAGACAGATACGCAGTATTTT; d_call: -; j_call: TRBJ2-3; clone_size: once; v_call: TRBV27